The present T cell receptor (beta chain) was sequenced within a study of blood T cell repertoires in COVID-19. About the study: Some COVID-19 samples were acute and others convalescent; all came from the United States, Italy and Spain. PBMCs, B-cell-depleted T cells, or T cells were the source of the cDNA or gDNA that made up the material.

Germline V CDR1 and CDR2: MDHEN, SYDVKM. This CDR3 spans 19 amino acids. V shed 2 bases and J shed 7 bases, with 26 bases lying between them. In the authors' workflow: Estimates of nucleated cell counts were drawn from the amplification of reference gene primers. Clones were sequenced by immunoSEQ multiplex PCR, and TCRdb holds only the in-frame ones, with some missing. The V and J calls and clone size are taken from that table; D and trimming were inferred from the DNA. The profile shows about 210,000 clones, around 82% of them singletons. Sequencing input: peripheral blood. The receptor was isolated from a human donor in a cohort sampled during active COVID-19. This chain joins TRBV28 and TRBJ1-4; perhaps TRBD1 as D (5 bases). CDR3 amino acids: CASSLGVGHTSAIFEKLFF. CDR3 nucleotides: TGTGCCAGCAGTTTAGGGGTGGGGCATACTTCCGCGATTTTTGAAAAACTGTTTTTT. Drawing the rest from reference TRBV28 and TRBJ1-4, the complete variable domain is DVKVTQSSRYLVKRTGEKVFLECVQDMDHENMFWYRQDPGLGLRLIYFSYDVKMKEKGDIPEGYSVSREKKERFSLILESASTNQTSMYLCASSLGVGHTSAIFEKLFFGSGTQLSVL.